This is a list of T cell receptor beta chains from one sample in a study of Graves' ophthalmopathy and Graves' hyperthyroidism. TCRdb reanalysed the multiplex PCR reads using MiXCR and keeps one entry per CDR3 protein. The sample has around 170,000 distinct CDR3 sequences, less than 45% seen once. Source material: peripheral blood. The receptors shown here come from a woman aged 40 to 50 with Graves' ophthalmopathy. CDR3s include the opening cysteine and the closing phenylalanine or tryptophan. The D gene is left open where the match is weak. Clone size, where shown, is once, few, many, or a class for clones that have expanded.

D: NA
V: TRBV28
J: TRBJ2-2
size: many
DNA: TGTGCCAGCAGTTTCCTCAACACCGGGGAGCTGTTTTTT
CDR3: CASSFLNTGELFF

D: NA
V: TRBV3-1
J: TRBJ1-2
size: many
DNA: TGTGCCAGCAGCGGACGGGACTATGGCTACACCTTC
CDR3: CASSGRDYGYTF

D: TRBD2
V: TRBV6-5
J: TRBJ2-5
size: many
DNA: TGTGCCAGCAGTTACTCGGGACGCATTACTAGCGGCCAAGAGACCCAGTACTTC
CDR3: CASSYSGRITSGQETQYF

D: TRBD2
V: TRBV29-1
J: TRBJ2-7
size: many
DNA: TGCAGCGTTGAGCTAGCGGGAGGGTCAGGCTCCGAGCAGTACTTC
CDR3: CSVELAGGSGSEQYF

D: NA
V: TRBV6-2/TRBV6-3
J: TRBJ1-1
size: few
DNA: TGTGCCAGCAGACCCGAGGGGGGCGCAGTGGCTTTCTTT
CDR3: CASRPEGGAVAFF

D: NA
V: TRBV3-1
J: TRBJ1-2
size: many
DNA: TGTGCCAGCAGCGGAGGGGATTGGAACTATGGCTACACCTTC
CDR3: CASSGGDWNYGYTF

D: TRBD1
V: TRBV5-1
J: TRBJ1-3
size: many
DNA: TGCGCCAGCAGCTCAGGACAGGTGGGAAACACCATATATTTT
CDR3: CASSSGQVGNTIYF

D: NA
V: TRBV6-1
J: TRBJ2-5
size: NA
DNA: TGTGCCAGCAGTGAAGCTATGGGGACAACCCAAGAGACCCAGTACTTC
CDR3: CASSEAMGTTQETQYF

D: NA
V: TRBV28
J: TRBJ1-2
size: many
DNA: TGTGCCAGCAGTTTGGGCAGGACGGCTCTTTACTTC
CDR3: CASSLGRTALYF

D: TRBD1
V: TRBV7-3
J: TRBJ2-2
size: many
DNA: TGTGCCAGCAGCCCAGGGGGCGGGACCACCGGGGAGCTGTTTTTT
CDR3: CASSPGGGTTGELFF

D: NA
V: TRBV29-1
J: TRBJ1-2
size: many
DNA: TGCAGCCACATTCCGGGTATCTTC
CDR3: CSHIPGIF

D: TRBD1
V: TRBV30
J: TRBJ1-1
size: once
DNA: TGTGCCTGGACCGCCCCCGGGACAGGGGGCACTGAAGCTTTCTTT
CDR3: CAWTAPGTGGTEAFF

D: NA
V: TRBV14
J: TRBJ2-2
size: many
DNA: TGTGCCAGCAGCCGACAAGACGGGGCCGGGGAGCTGTTTTTT
CDR3: CASSRQDGAGELFF

D: NA
V: TRBV28
J: TRBJ1-1
size: NA
DNA: TGTGCCAGCAGAGTGGCAGGGTTGGCGACTGAAGCTTTCTTT
CDR3: CASRVAGLATEAFF

D: NA
V: TRBV24-1
J: TRBJ1-1
size: NA
DNA: TGTGCCACCAGTACTGAAGCTTTCTTT
CDR3: CATSTEAFF

D: TRBD1
V: TRBV6-1
J: TRBJ2-7
size: many
DNA: TGTGCCAGCAGTACCACCGGGACAGGGGTCCAGTACGAGCAGTACTTC
CDR3: CASSTTGTGVQYEQYF

D: NA
V: TRBV20-1
J: TRBJ1-2
size: many
DNA: TGCAGTGCTCTTCGGGCCCCAGCGAACTATGGCTACACCTTC
CDR3: CSALRAPANYGYTF

D: NA
V: TRBV7-9
J: TRBJ2-5
size: NA
DNA: TGTGCCAGCAGCTTAGGCGGAGATCCGTCGCAGGAGACCCAGTACTTC
CDR3: CASSLGGDPSQETQYF

D: NA
V: TRBV3-1
J: TRBJ2-5
size: NA
DNA: TGTGCCAGCAGCCCCTGGACAGACAAAGAGACCCAGTACTTC
CDR3: CASSPWTDKETQYF

D: NA
V: TRBV3-1
J: TRBJ1-1
size: many
DNA: TGTGCCAGCAGCCAAAGACAGGCGTGGACTGAAGCTTTCTTT
CDR3: CASSQRQAWTEAFF

D: NA
V: TRBV27
J: TRBJ1-5
size: NA
DNA: TGTGCCAGCAGTCTCGGGCCCTATAGGGCCCAGCATTTT
CDR3: CASSLGPYRAQHF

D: NA
V: TRBV30
J: TRBJ1-1
size: NA
DNA: TGTGCCTGGAGTTGGGACGGATTGAACACTGAAGCTTTCTTT
CDR3: CAWSWDGLNTEAFF

D: TRBD1
V: TRBV27
J: TRBJ2-4
size: NA
DNA: TGTGCCAGCAGTCCATTCGGACAGGGGAAAAACATTCAGTACTTC
CDR3: CASSPFGQGKNIQYF